These 23 T cell receptor beta chains were all obtained from the same sample, sequenced in a study of response to subunit inactivated influenza vaccine. From the RT-PCR reads, TCRdb called clonotypes with MiXCR, one entry per CDR3 protein. The sample includes under 550,000 distinct CDR3 sequences, less than 10% of them seen just once. The input for sequencing was PBMCs from blood, taken around 25 months after vaccination. All receptors derive from a man aged 45 to 70 who received an inactivated influenza vaccine.

The genes are TRBV4-3 and TRBJ1-2, with 9 positions matching TRBD1. Germline loops: CDR1 LGHNA, CDR2 YSLEER. There are 16 residues in the CDR3. V lost 1 base, J lost 2 bases, and 5 bases stayed unmatched. The CDR3 DNA follows: TGCGCCAGCAGCCAAGCTCCCGGGACAGGGAACTATGGCTACACCTTC. Protein product: CASSQAPGTGNYGYTF.

This clonotype was seen many times. V is TRBV5-6 and J is TRBJ2-2; D is possibly TRBD1 or TRBD2 (5 bases each). The CDR3 is 14 amino acids. CDR1 is SGHDT and CDR2 is YYEEEE in the germline V gene. The ends were cut back, 3 bases at V and 4 bases at J, with 10 bases in the middle. The DNA for the CDR3 is TGTGCCAGCAGCTCGGGGACCATCACCGGGGAGCTGTTTTTT. Encoded protein: CASSSGTITGELFF.

This clonotype turned up a few times. The gene calls are TRBV11-2 and TRBJ2-3, with a weak D call TRBD1 (5 bases). The V gene's germline CDR1 is SGHAT and CDR2 FQNNGV. Between the trimmed V and J ends, which lost 5 bases and 4 bases, there was a span of 13 bases. CDR3 length: 14 residues. The CDR3 reads CASSKTVIADTQYF. The DNA of the CDR3 is TGTGCCAGCAGCAAGACAGTTATCGCAGATACGCAGTATTTT.

This clonotype was detected ten times or more. The chain carries TRBV28 and TRBJ1-4; D possibly corresponds to TRBD1 (6 bases). Deletions cut 3 bases from V and 8 bases from J, with 16 bases between. The CDR3 extends over 15 amino acids. Germline values: CDR1 MDHEN, CDR2 SYDVKM. DNA for the CDR3: TGTGCCAGCAGTTTGCGGGGGCTGAGGAAAGAAAAACTGTTTTTT. This encodes CASSLRGLRKEKLFF.

V usage is TRBV20-1 and J usage is TRBJ2-7, with D possibly being TRBD1 (6 bases). The germline V gene has CDR1 DFQATT and CDR2 SNEGSKA (reference sequence). V lost 3 bases and J lost 3, with 12 bases in between. This CDR3 has 13 residues. CDR3 sequence: CSARDDRSYEQYF. Here the CDR3 DNA reads TGCAGTGCTAGGGACGACAGGAGCTACGAGCAGTACTTC.

This clonotype was seen only a few times. V usage is TRBV10-3 and J usage is TRBJ2-4; 10 nucleotides line up with TRBD2. CDR1 and CDR2 from the germline V gene are ENHRY and SYGVKD. J gave up 3 bases and V 10 bases, and 15 bases lay outside the gene matches. The CDR3 totals 17 residues. DNA for the CDR3: TGTGCCAACCGGTCGTCCTTACTAGCGGGGTACAAAAACATTCAGTACTTC. Translated, it gives CANRSSLLAGYKNIQYF.

Many counts were recorded for this clonotype. The chain has TRBV3-1 and TRBJ2-1; 14 bases line up with TRBD2. Germline lookup yields CDR1 LGHDT and CDR2 YNNKEL (reference sequence). Germline trimming cut 0 bases from V and 9 bases from J; bases unmatched to any gene: 7. This CDR3 has 17 residues. The CDR3 spells CASSQEAGLAGAGEQFF. DNA for the CDR3: TGTGCCAGCAGCCAAGAGGCGGGACTAGCGGGAGCCGGTGAGCAGTTCTTC.

This clonotype was seen more than once but under ten times. The rearrangement links TRBV25-1 to TRBJ2-3; D possibly corresponds to TRBD2 (6 bases). The V end was cut by 7 bases, the J end by 1 base, with 15 bases between. The germline V gene has CDR1 MGHDK and CDR2 SYGVNS. The CDR3 has 15 amino acids. CDR3 sequence reads: CASTRWGGGTDTQYF. The CDR3 DNA follows: TGTGCCAGCACCCGGTGGGGAGGTGGCACAGATACGCAGTATTTT. Variable domain in full (rest from reference TRBV25-1 and TRBJ2-3): EADIYQTPRYLVIGTGKKITLECSQTMGHDKMYWYQQDPGMELHLIHYSYGVNSTEKGDLSSESTVSRIRTEHFPLTLESARPSHTSQYLCASTRWGGGTDTQYFGPGTRLTVL.

This chain connects TRBV20-1 to TRBJ2-2; TRBD1 matches at 9 bases. The V gene end was trimmed by 0 bases and the J gene end by 3 bases; junction bases not matched to a gene: 11. CDR1 and CDR2 from the germline V gene are DFQATT and SNEGSKA (reference sequence). This CDR3 region has 18 residues. The chain's CDR3 is CSARDQGTGSLYTGELFF. The CDR3 DNA follows: TGCAGTGCTAGAGATCAGGGGACAGGGTCCTTGTACACCGGGGAGCTGTTTTTT.

Details on this clonotype: A single base separates this from a much larger clone, so it may be a read error. V usage is TRBV4-2 and J usage is TRBJ1-1, with no clear D. Per the germline V gene, CDR1 is LGHNA and CDR2 is YNFKEQ. The V end was cut by 6 bases, the J end by 8 bases, with 19 bases between. The CDR3 totals 14 residues. The CDR3 DNA follows: TGTGCCAGCAGATTCCTGGGCAGGTGGCGCGAAGCTTTCTTT. Protein sequence: CASRFLGRWREAFF.

This clonotype was detected a few times. The V and J genes are TRBV7-8 and TRBJ2-1; D is ambiguous. The CDR3 covers 13 residues. V was pared by 2 bases and J by 5 bases, with 7 bases between. Germline assignment: CDR1 SGHVS and CDR2 FQNEAQ. The CDR3 loop reads CASSLLNHNEQFF. The CDR3 DNA follows: TGTGCCAGCAGCTTACTTAACCACAATGAGCAGTTCTTC.

This clonotype was seen at least ten times. CDR3 nucleotides: TGTGCCAGCAGCCCTAGACAGGGTGGGGTCAATGAGCAGTTCTTC. Translated, it gives CASSPRQGGVNEQFF. The chain uses TRBV12-3 or TRBV12-4 and TRBJ2-1; 7 bases map to TRBD1. The junction had 11 bases not matched to a gene; V was cut back by 6 bases and J by 6 bases. This CDR3 contains 15 residues.

The V gene is TRBV9, the J gene TRBJ1-1, with D unresolved. There are 13 residues in the CDR3. V lost 3 bases, J lost 2 bases, and 8 bases lay in between. Germline CDR1 is SGDLS and CDR2 is YYNGEE. CDR3 nucleotide sequence: TGTGCCAGCAGCGGCACCTTCAACACTGAAGCTTTCTTT. It encodes CASSGTFNTEAFF. The entire variable domain, with the rest obtained from reference TRBV9 and TRBJ1-1, is as follows: DSGVTQTPKHLITATGQRVTLRCSPRSGDLSVYWYQQSLDQGLQFLIQYYNGEERAKGNILERFSAQQFPDLHSELNLSSLELGDSALYFCASSGTFNTEAFFGQGTRLTVV.

The table lists this clonotype with a few counts. The rearrangement links TRBV19 to TRBJ2-4; D may match TRBD1 or TRBD2 (5 bases each). Germline V gene data show CDR1 as LNHDA and CDR2 as SQIVND (reference sequence). The CDR3 is 13 amino acids. Trimming removed 5 bases at V and 4 bases at J, with 9 bases between. The CDR3 region has the DNA TGTGCCAGTAGTGTGGGACGGAAAAACATTCAGTACTTC. Its translation: CASSVGRKNIQYF. The full variable domain, completed using reference TRBV19 and TRBJ2-4, is DGGITQSPKYLFRKEGQNVTLSCEQNLNHDAMYWYRQDPGQGLRLIYYSQIVNDFQKGDIAEGYSVSREKKESFPLTVTSAQKNPTAFYLCASSVGRKNIQYFGAGTRLSVL.

In this sample, this clonotype turned up many times. The chain combines TRBV6-1 with TRBJ2-7; the D is unclear. Looked up from germline, CDR1 is MNHNS and CDR2 is SASEGT. The ends were cut back, 2 bases at V and 3 bases at J, with 11 bases in the middle. CDR3 length: 14 residues. The CDR3 DNA is TGTGCCAGCAGTGAATTCGGCACTCACTACGAGCAGTACTTC. This codes for CASSEFGTHYEQYF.

In this sample, this clonotype turned up a few times. The genes are TRBV6-2 or TRBV6-3 and TRBJ2-7; D remains ambiguous. The CDR3 extends over 15 amino acids. The V gene lost 2 bases and the J gene lost 0 bases, with 11 bases spanning the gap. CDR1 and CDR2 (germline): MNHEY, SVGEGT. CDR3 nucleotides: TGTGCCAGCAGTTACGATTCTAGGAACTCCTACGAGCAGTACTTC. The encoded protein is CASSYDSRNSYEQYF.

J is TRBJ1-1 and V is TRBV30; maybe TRBD1 (6 bases). The germline CDR1 and CDR2 sequences are GTSNPN and SVGIG (reference sequence). This CDR3 comprises 15 residues. Trimming cost V 4 bases and J 1 base, with 16 bases left between them. The DNA for the CDR3 is TGTGCCTGGACCTTGCTGCAGGGGAGGAACACTGAAGCTTTCTTT. The encoded protein is CAWTLLQGRNTEAFF. Using reference TRBV30 and TRBJ1-1 for the parts outside the CDR3, the full variable domain is SQTIHQWPATLVQPVGSPLSLECTVEGTSNPNLYWYRQAAGRGLQLLFYSVGIGQISSEVPQNLSASRPQDRQFILSSKKLLLSDSGFYLCAWTLLQGRNTEAFFGQGTRLTVV.

This clonotype was observed at least ten times. The rearrangement links TRBV4-2 to TRBJ2-4, with no clear D. V was clipped by 0 bases and J by 6 bases, with 6 bases between them. The CDR3 runs to 13 residues. Germline assignment: CDR1 LGHNA and CDR2 YNFKEQ. The CDR3 DNA reads as TGTGCCAGCAGCCAAGAAGCGACAAACATTCAGTACTTC. Its translation: CASSQEATNIQYF.

This clonotype has only a few counts. The chain couples TRBV4-2 to TRBJ2-5, with a possible D match to TRBD1 (6 bases). The V gene lost 1 base and the J gene lost 0 bases, with 9 bases spanning the gap. The CDR3 spans 15 residues. Germline V gene data show CDR1 as LGHNA and CDR2 as YNFKEQ. CDR3 bases: TGTGCCAGCAGCCAAGGTCCAGGGGACCAAGAGACCCAGTACTTC. This translates into CASSQGPGDQETQYF.

This clonotype has ten or more counts. The CDR3 here is CASSFMASGRSDTQYF. CDR3 nucleotides: TGTGCCAGCAGTTTCATGGCTAGCGGGAGATCTGATACGCAGTATTTT. This chain uses TRBV12-3 or TRBV12-4 with TRBJ2-3; 10 bases fit TRBD2. The CDR3 extends over 16 amino acids. The V gene end was trimmed by 3 bases and the J gene end by 6 bases; junction bases not matched to a gene: 9.

In this sample, this clonotype turned up many times. The chain has TRBV4-1 and TRBJ2-1, with D tentatively TRBD1 (5 bases). Between the trimmed V and J ends, which lost 0 bases and 9 bases, there was a span of 12 bases. In germline, CDR1 is MGHRA, CDR2 YSYEKL. The CDR3 is 14 residues long. CDR3 amino acids: CASSQEGVWGEQFF. In nucleotides, the CDR3 is TGCGCCAGCAGCCAAGAAGGGGTCTGGGGTGAGCAGTTCTTC.

This clonotype has more than one count but fewer than ten. V usage is TRBV4-2 and J usage is TRBJ2-5, with 12 bases matching TRBD2. Germline V gives CDR1 LGHNA, CDR2 YNFKEQ. V was clipped by 0 bases and J by 4 bases; unmatched bases: 6. This CDR3 has 17 residues. CDR3 nucleotide sequence: TGTGCCAGCAGCCAAGATCTCACTAGCGGGGGGCGAGAGACCCAGTACTTC. It encodes CASSQDLTSGGRETQYF.

This chain uses TRBV4-1 with TRBJ2-5; TRBD2 might be the D (7 bases). CDR1 and CDR2 (germline): MGHRA, YSYEKL. CDR3 size: 15 residues. Trimming left V 1 base short and J 7 bases short, with 16 bases between. DNA for the CDR3: TGCGCCAGCAGCCAAGTCGGGCGGGGGCCGGGGACCCAGTACTTC. This sequence encodes CASSQVGRGPGTQYF.